These T cell receptor beta chains were read from a single sample in a study of blood T cell repertoires in COVID-19. Here immunoSEQ multiplex PCR was the method, and the copy in TCRdb shows in-frame clones only, minus some. The sample has some 260,000 clones, roughly 80% seen once; the top ten hold 7.5% to 10%. Sample: peripheral blood. Source of these receptors: an older man with acute or convalescent COVID-19. CDR3s include the opening cysteine and the closing phenylalanine or tryptophan. A D gene is named only where the DNA matches it firmly. The size entry is marked missing in some rows and otherwise reads once, few, many or a size class.

>TRBV7-2|TRBJ2-6|-|TRBD1
TGTGCCAGCAGCTTGACAGGGGGCACTGGGGCCAACGTCCTGACTTTC
CASSLTGGTGANVLTF
>TRBV2|TRBJ2-3|-|TRBD2
TGTGCCAGCAGTTTTCAAGCGGGGGGGCTTGGAGATACGCAGTATTTT
CASSFQAGGLGDTQYF
>TRBV21-1|TRBJ2-4|once|-
TGTGCCAGCCCCAGGGGGGCCGCAGCCAAAAACATTCAGTACTTC
CASPRGAAAKNIQYF
>TRBV10-3|TRBJ2-7|-|-
TGTGCCATCAGTGAGAAGGGGCCCTACGAGCAGTACTTC
CAISEKGPYEQYF
>TRBV10-3|TRBJ2-5|-|-
TGTGCGACGGCGGGTGGAGAGACCCAGTACTTC
CATAGGETQYF
>TRBV12-5|TRBJ2-1|-|TRBD2
TGTGCTAGTGGTTTGTTCAGCGGGGGGCTCTCCTACAATGAGCAGTTCTTC
CASGLFSGGLSYNEQFF
>TRBV5-1|TRBJ2-2|-|TRBD2
TGCGCCAGCAGCTTGGGTAGCGGGAGAACCTCGAACACCGGGGAGCTGTTTTTT
CASSLGSGRTSNTGELFF
>TRBV11-3|TRBJ2-3|once|TRBD2
TGTGCCAGCAGCCACGGGACTAGCGGGGCCACAGATACGCAGTATTTT
CASSHGTSGATDTQYF
>TRBV24-1|TRBJ2-3|-|TRBD1
TGTGCCACCAGTGGCGGACAGGGGGCCTGGTGGGATACGCAGTATTTT
CATSGGQGAWWDTQYF
>TRBV7-2|TRBJ1-3|-|TRBD1
TGTGCCAGCAGTTCCCGACAGGGGGCAGGTGGAAACACCATATATTTT
CASSSRQGAGGNTIYF
>TRBV5-1|TRBJ2-3|once|TRBD2
TGCGCCAGCAGCTGGGGGGGTAGCGGCACAGATACGCAGTATTTT
CASSWGGSGTDTQYF
>TRBV5-8|TRBJ1-1|-|-
TGTGCCAGCAGGAAAAGGGGGTGGAACACTGAAGCTTTCTTT
CASRKRGWNTEAFF
>TRBV24-1|TRBJ2-7|-|TRBD2
TGTGCCACCAGTGATAGACTAGCGGAAGTTTACGAGCAGTACTTC
CATSDRLAEVYEQYF
>TRBV18|TRBJ1-6|-|-
TGTGCCAGCTCAGTGACAGAGTATGGATCACCCCTCCACTTT
CASSVTEYGSPLHF
>TRBV30|TRBJ2-4|-|-
TGTGCCTGGCAGGCGATACTAGCCAAAAACATTCAGTACTTC
CAWQAILAKNIQYF
>TRBV5-1|TRBJ2-3|few|-
TGCGCCAGCAGTTATACCGGGACAGATACGCAGTATTTT
CASSYTGTDTQYF
>TRBV9|TRBJ1-1|-|TRBD1
TGTGCCAGCAGCGTCGACCGGACAGGTGAAGCTTTCTTT
CASSVDRTGEAFF
>TRBV18|TRBJ1-5|-|-
TGTGCCAGCTCACCAACGGCAGGGAAGGAGCAGCCCCAGCATTTT
CASSPTAGKEQPQHF
>TRBV5-6|TRBJ1-1|few|-
TGTGCCAGCAGCTTGGGTCTCAGGGTGGGCACTGAAGCTTTCTTT
CASSLGLRVGTEAFF
>TRBV9|TRBJ1-2|-|-
TGTGCCAGCAGCCTGAGAATCGGGTATGGCTACACCTTC
CASSLRIGYGYTF
>TRBV19|TRBJ1-2|-|TRBD1
TGTGCCAGTAGTGAGGGGACAGGATCGTTAATAGGCTACACCTTC
CASSEGTGSLIGYTF
>TRBV9|TRBJ2-1|-|TRBD2
TGTGCCAGCAGCGTAGCTGGGACTAGCGGGGGCCTCAATGAGCAGTTCTTC
CASSVAGTSGGLNEQFF
>TRBV7-9|TRBJ2-3|-|TRBD2
TGTGCCAGCAGCTATGGGACTAACACAGATACGCAGTATTTT
CASSYGTNTDTQYF
>TRBV18|TRBJ2-7|-|TRBD1
TGTGCCAGCTCACCAGGGACAGGGGAGAGCGAGCAGTACTTC
CASSPGTGESEQYF
>TRBV4-1|TRBJ2-4|-|-
TGCGCCAGCAGCCAAGATCTTGGCCGCGGGACCAAAAACATTCAGTACTTC
CASSQDLGRGTKNIQYF
>TRBV5-1|TRBJ2-4|-|-
TGCGCCAGCAGCTTGGGCAGGGCTAACATTCAGTACTTC
CASSLGRANIQYF
>TRBV28|TRBJ1-2|-|TRBD1
TGTGCCAGCAGTTTAGAGGTCAGGGGGATGGGCTACACCTTC
CASSLEVRGMGYTF
>TRBV7-9|TRBJ1-4|-|TRBD1
TGTGCCAGCAGCCCGGTCCGGGACAGGGGGCAGGAACTGTTTTTT
CASSPVRDRGQELFF
>TRBV12-5|TRBJ1-4|-|TRBD1
TGTGCTAGTGGTGGACAGGGGGGTGAAAAACTGTTTTTT
CASGGQGGEKLFF
>TRBV10-3|TRBJ1-5|-|-
TGTGCCATCAGTGAACAGGGTAGCAATCAGCCCCAGCATTTT
CAISEQGSNQPQHF
>TRBV18|TRBJ1-5|-|-
TGTGCCAGCTCTCAATCCTACAATCAGCCCCAGCATTTT
CASSQSYNQPQHF
>TRBV5-1|TRBJ2-1|-|TRBD2
TGCGCCAGCAGCTTGGCGGGGCAATTTAGCGGGGGGAAATACAATGAGCAGTTCTTC
CASSLAGQFSGGKYNEQFF
>TRBV6-5|TRBJ1-2|once|-
TGTGCCAGCAGCCCCGACAAACAAGCCTATGGCTACACCTTC
CASSPDKQAYGYTF
>TRBV29-1|TRBJ1-2|-|-
TGCAGCGCTCCAGGGGCGCGTGGCTACACCTTC
CSAPGARGYTF
>TRBV6-5|TRBJ2-7|-|-
TGTGCCTCGCGAACAGGGAACTACGAGCAGTACTTC
CASRTGNYEQYF
>TRBV6-6|TRBJ2-2|-|-
TGTGCCAGCAGTTACTCTGCCAGGGTGAACACCGGGGAGCTGTTTTTT
CASSYSARVNTGELFF
>TRBV10-1|TRBJ1-6|-|TRBD1
TGCGCCAGCAGCGTCGACAGGGGCAACTCACCCCTCCACTTT
CASSVDRGNSPLHF
>TRBV7-9|TRBJ1-2|-|-
TGTGCCAGCAGCTTAGCTGAGGTCAGGGGTGTCGGCTACACCTTC
CASSLAEVRGVGYTF
>TRBV2|TRBJ1-2|-|-
TGTGCCAGCAGTGAAGGCCGAGATAACTATGGCTACACCTTC
CASSEGRDNYGYTF
>TRBV28|TRBJ2-7|-|-
TGTGCCAGCAACGTCCGGGGAAGCTGGGGCTACGAGCAGTACTTC
CASNVRGSWGYEQYF
>TRBV28|TRBJ1-1|-|-
TGTGCCAGCAGTTTTCCAGGAGGGAACACTGAAGCTTTCTTT
CASSFPGGNTEAFF
>TRBV27|TRBJ1-1|few|TRBD1
TGTGCCAGCAGTTTAAACAGGGGTGGAAACACTGAAGCTTTCTTT
CASSLNRGGNTEAFF
>TRBV5-1|TRBJ1-1|-|-
TGCGCCAGCAGCTTGGAAAAGATACAGGGAGTACTCACTGAAGCTTTCTTT
CASSLEKIQGVLTEAFF
>TRBV15|TRBJ2-1|-|-
TGTGCCACCAGCCGAAACCGACAGGCTACCTACAATGAGCAGTTCTTC
CATSRNRQATYNEQFF